The 28 T cell receptor beta chains listed next were all sequenced from one sample in a study of lymphopenia after photon versus proton radiotherapy (dated by TCRdb to between 2017 and 2020). Libraries came from the immunoSEQ multiplex PCR assay. This is the immuneACCESS table as TCRdb keeps it, with only in-frame sequences that have V and J called. A part of the clones is gone; compared with another copy, unresolved V genes explain less than half, and the rest is unexplained. The sample has some 33,000 clones on record, about nine tenths of them singletons. The top ten hold about 7% of the sample. This specimen consisted of peripheral blood, obtained from a patient treated with photon-based radiotherapy. These receptors were collected from a woman aged 45-59 years with pancreatic cancer.

The chain is built from TRBV27 and TRBJ1-2; a weak D match, TRBD1 (5 bases). The CDR3 is made up of 14 amino acids. CDR1 and CDR2 (germline): MNHEY, SMNVEV (reference sequence). V lost 3 bases to trimming and J lost 8 bases, with 16 bases between them. The DNA of the CDR3 is TGTGCCAGCAGTTTTCTGGACGGGGGACGCGGCTACACCTTC. It codes for CASSFLDGGRGYTF.

The rearrangement links TRBV11-3 to TRBJ2-2, with D possibly TRBD2 on 6 matching bases. The CDR3 consists of 15 residues. The ends were cut back, 5 bases at V and 0 bases at J, with 10 bases in the middle. Germline loops: CDR1 SGHNT, CDR2 YENEEA. CDR3 in DNA: TGTGCCAGCAGCACGGGGGTGGCGAACACCGGGGAGCTGTTTTTT. Encoded protein: CASSTGVANTGELFF.

J is TRBJ2-5 and V is TRBV30, with D tentatively TRBD1 (6 bases). Germline assignment: CDR1 GTSNPN and CDR2 SVGIG (reference sequence). Trimming shortened V by 4 bases and J by 4 bases, and 13 bases separated the two germline ends. This CDR3 is 13 amino acids long. The CDR3 loop reads CAWKPETGETQYF. The DNA of the CDR3 is TGTGCCTGGAAACCCGAGACAGGAGAGACCCAGTACTTC.

This clone occurred once. The DNA for the CDR3 is TGTGCCAGCTCACCATCCATAGGGACTCAGCCCCAGCATTTT. Protein: CASSPSIGTQPQHF. This chain uses TRBV18 with TRBJ1-5; the D gene is possibly TRBD1 (5 bases). This CDR3 is 14 amino acids long. CDR1 is KGHSH, CDR2 LQKENI, per germline. Deletions cut 2 bases from V and 6 bases from J, with 11 bases between.

This chain joins TRBV27 and TRBJ1-4; D ambiguous. Germline V lookup: CDR1 MNHEY, CDR2 SMNVEV (reference sequence). V lost 6 bases to trimming and J lost 2 bases, with 13 bases between them. The CDR3 covers 15 residues. The CDR3 sequence is CASRLGLATNEKLFF. In nucleotides, the CDR3 is TGTGCCAGCAGATTAGGACTCGCCACTAATGAAAAACTGTTTTTT.

The CDR3: CASKLPAHYTF. For the CDR3, the DNA is TGTGCCAGCAAACTACCAGCCCACTACACCTTC. V gene TRBV6-1 combines with J gene TRBJ1-2; D is uncertain. The CDR3 is 11 residues long. Germline V lookup: CDR1 MNHNS, CDR2 SASEGT. The V end lost 7 bases, the J end lost 10 bases, and 13 bases lay between the germline ends.

CDR3 bases: TGCGCCAGCAGCTTGGGGCCGGGGGCCTCGCAAGAGACCCAGTACTTC. This gives the protein CASSLGPGASQETQYF. This chain connects TRBV5-1 to TRBJ2-5, with D perhaps assigned TRBD1 or TRBD2 (6 bases each). Trimming pared 0 bases from V and 2 bases from J, leaving 14 bases between. The CDR3 length is 16 residues. The germline V gene has CDR1 SGHRS and CDR2 YFSETQ.

This rearrangement joins TRBV4-1 to TRBJ1-4; a possible D gene is TRBD1 (5 bases). The CDR3 is 15 residues long. V lost 3 bases and J 4 bases, leaving 12 bases between the germline ends. Germline CDR1 and CDR2: MGHRA and YSYEKL. CDR3 residues: CASSHPGQGNEKLFF. In DNA, the CDR3 is TGCGCCAGCAGCCACCCTGGGCAGGGTAATGAAAAACTGTTTTTT.

This clone has a single count. The V call is TRBV4-3, the J call TRBJ2-1; 8 bases align to TRBD2. Unmatched junction bases numbered 5, after V lost 0 bases and J lost 4 bases. Germline CDR1 LGHNA, CDR2 YSLEER. This CDR3 contains 16 residues. Here the CDR3 reads CASSQERGRSYNEQFF. CDR3 nucleotide sequence: TGCGCCAGCAGCCAAGAGCGCGGGAGGAGTTACAATGAGCAGTTCTTC.

The chain couples TRBV2 to TRBJ1-5; 7 bases are a match to TRBD1. This CDR3 is built from 15 residues. Germline CDR1 reads SNHLY; CDR2 reads FYNNEI. Germline trimming cut 4 bases from V and 3 bases from J; bases unmatched to any gene: 6. The CDR3 nucleotides are TGTGCCAGCAGTGGAGGACAGGTCTTCAATCAGCCCCAGCATTTT. Translating it yields CASSGGQVFNQPQHF. Complete variable domain (other parts from reference TRBV2 and TRBJ1-5): EPEVTQTPSHQVTQMGQEVILRCVPISNHLYFYWYRQILGQKVEFLVSFYNNEISEKSEIFDDQFSVERPDGSNFTLKIRSTKLEDSAMYFCASSGGQVFNQPQHFGDGTRLSIL.

V gene TRBV6-6 combines with J gene TRBJ1-1, with D maybe TRBD1 (6 bases). V dropped 2 bases and J dropped 2 bases, with 12 bases sitting between them. CDR1 is MNHNY, CDR2 SVGAGI, per germline (reference sequence). The CDR3 runs 15 residues. The CDR3, as DNA: TGTGCCAGCAGTTACAAGCTGGGGGCAAACACTGAAGCTTTCTTT. Its protein is CASSYKLGANTEAFF.

The chain carries TRBV6-5 and TRBJ2-7; no clear D. The germline V gene encodes CDR1 MNHEY and CDR2 SVGAGI. The CDR3 runs to 13 residues. V lost 5 bases to trimming and J lost 6 bases, with 14 bases between them. Here the CDR3 reads CASSLTVRSEQYF. CDR3 sequence (DNA): TGTGCCAGCAGTCTGACGGTAAGAAGCGAGCAGTACTTC.

The chain combines TRBV4-1 with TRBJ2-2; D uncertain. Trimming pared 5 bases from V and 9 bases from J, leaving 19 bases between. Germline V gene data show CDR1 as MGHRA and CDR2 as YSYEKL. The CDR3 is made up of 15 amino acids. Written as DNA, the CDR3 is TGCGCCAGCAGCTCATCCCCTTTCAACTACAGGGAGCTGTTTTTT. Protein sequence: CASSSSPFNYRELFF.

This clone was seen a single time. The CDR3 DNA follows: TGTGCCAGCAGCTTAGTTGGCGGTGGCTACACCTTC. As protein: CASSLVGGGYTF. V gene TRBV7-2 combines with J gene TRBJ1-2; D gene uncertain. This CDR3 contains 12 residues. The germline V gene has CDR1 SGHTA and CDR2 FQGNSA. The germline V and J ends were trimmed by 1 base and 7 bases, with 7 bases remaining between them.

The chain links TRBV28 to TRBJ1-1; 7 bases line up with TRBD1. Germline loops: CDR1 MDHEN, CDR2 SYDVKM. The trim removed 6 bases at V and 5 bases at J, leaving 12 bases unmatched. The CDR3 sequence is 15 residues long. DNA for the CDR3: TGTGCCAGCAGAGCCTGGGGAGGGGGCAAAACTGAAGCTTTCTTT. It yields the protein CASRAWGGGKTEAFF.

This chain joins TRBV18 and TRBJ2-7, with D possibly matching TRBD2 (6 bases). This CDR3 has 15 amino acids. Trimming took 6 bases from V and 1 from J, leaving 16 bases between them. Germline V CDR1 and CDR2: KGHSH, LQKENI. CDR3 coding DNA: TGTGCCAGCTCGCCCTGGGTAGCGGATTCCTACGAGCAGTACTTC. Translated, it gives CASSPWVADSYEQYF.

V is TRBV27 and J is TRBJ2-7; TRBD2 matches at 9 bases. V lost 3 bases and J lost 2; bases outside the gene matches: 2. From germline, CDR1 is MNHEY and CDR2 SMNVEV (reference sequence). The CDR3 is 14 residues long. This chain's CDR3 is CASSFASGTYEQYF. The CDR3 DNA reads TGTGCCAGCAGTTTCGCTAGCGGGACCTACGAGCAGTACTTC.

This chain uses TRBV18 with TRBJ2-2, with 9 positions matching TRBD2. CDR3 size: 19 residues. Germline V gives CDR1 KGHSH, CDR2 LQKENI. J gave up 0 bases and V 5 bases, and 13 bases lay outside the gene matches. CDR3 DNA sequence: TGTGCCAGCTCAGTCTATCCCCTTAGCGGGAGTTCGAACACCGGGGAGCTGTTTTTT. It encodes CASSVYPLSGSSNTGELFF.

This sequence joins TRBV29-1 and TRBJ1-1; a possible D gene is TRBD1 (6 bases). Germline CDR1 and CDR2: SQVTM and ANQGSEA. V lost 7 bases, J lost 3 bases, and 12 bases lay in between. This CDR3 has 12 residues. The CDR3 here is CSGRDTHTEAFF. CDR3 DNA sequence: TGCAGCGGCCGGGACACCCACACTGAAGCTTTCTTT.

The chain combines TRBV28 with TRBJ2-1, with 11 nucleotides matching TRBD2. Per germline, CDR1 MDHEN and CDR2 SYDVKM. The V and J ends lost 5 bases and 0 bases, in that order; junction bases with no gene match: 3. The CDR3 has 16 amino acids. The CDR3 coding sequence is TGTGCCAGCAGTCCAACTAGCGGGAGCTCCTACAATGAGCAGTTCTTC. It is translated as CASSPTSGSSYNEQFF.

The chain is built from TRBV10-2 and TRBJ2-7, with 10 bases aligning to TRBD1. Looked up from germline, CDR1 is WSHSY and CDR2 is SAAADI. J gave up 7 bases and V 3 bases, and 6 bases lay outside the gene matches. CDR3 length: 14 amino acids. This CDR3 is CASSDRQGAGEQYF. CDR3 nucleotides: TGCGCCAGCAGTGATCGACAGGGGGCGGGTGAGCAGTACTTC.

The chain combines TRBV10-3 with TRBJ1-1; D might be TRBD1 (6 bases). Between the trimmed V and J ends, which lost 6 bases and 5 bases, there was a span of 10 bases. Germline V gene lookup returns CDR1 ENHRY and CDR2 SYGVKD. This CDR3 is 12 amino acids long. CDR3 in amino acids: CAISAQGTEAFF. CDR3 nucleotide sequence: TGTGCCATCAGCGCGCAGGGGACTGAAGCTTTCTTT.

In nucleotides, the CDR3 is TGTGCCAGCAGCGACGAGTTTGCTGGCTATGGCTACACCTTC. Its translation is CASSDEFAGYGYTF. The J gene is TRBJ1-2, the V gene TRBV9, with unresolved D. CDR1 and CDR2 (germline): SGDLS, YYNGEE. The V end was cut by 3 bases, the J end by 4 bases, with 13 bases between. This CDR3 has 14 amino acids. Looking up the rest from reference TRBV9 and TRBJ1-2 gives the full variable domain: DSGVTQTPKHLITATGQRVTLRCSPRSGDLSVYWYQQSLDQGLQFLIQYYNGEERAKGNILERFSAQQFPDLHSELNLSSLELGDSALYFCASSDEFAGYGYTFGSGTRLTVV.

The CDR3 region has the DNA TGTGCCAGCAGCTTGGCAGGTTCGCGAAATGAGCAGTTCTTC. Protein product: CASSLAGSRNEQFF. This chain connects TRBV27 to TRBJ2-1; D call uncertain. There are 14 residues in the CDR3. The germline CDR1 and CDR2 sequences are MNHEY and SMNVEV (reference sequence). V was trimmed by 6 bases and J by 7 bases, leaving 16 bases between them.

This clone was counted a few times. The CDR3 region is CASSGFRDRNTEAFF. CDR3 DNA: TGTGCCAGCAGCGGATTCCGGGACAGGAACACTGAAGCTTTCTTT. The rearrangement joins TRBV5-5 to TRBJ1-1; TRBD1 matches at 7 bases. The CDR3 runs 15 residues. Germline values: CDR1 SGHKS, CDR2 YYEKEE (reference sequence). Trimming removed 4 bases from V and 1 base from J; junction bases left unmatched: 7.

CDR3 residues: CAWNQGQGATDTQYF. The CDR3 nucleotides read TGTGCCTGGAATCAGGGTCAGGGGGCGACAGATACGCAGTATTTT. The chain has TRBV30 and TRBJ2-3; 8 bases fit TRBD1. The CDR3 has 15 residues. Germline values: CDR1 GTSNPN, CDR2 SVGIG (reference sequence). J was trimmed by 3 bases and V by 4 bases; bases with no gene match: 9. The whole variable domain, remainder taken from reference TRBV30 and TRBJ2-3, is SQTIHQWPATLVQPVGSPLSLECTVEGTSNPNLYWYRQAAGRGLQLLFYSVGIGQISSEVPQNLSASRPQDRQFILSSKKLLLSDSGFYLCAWNQGQGATDTQYFGPGTRLTVL.

The rearrangement uses TRBV7-6 and TRBJ2-1; no firm D call. Deletions cut 4 bases from V and 3 bases from J, with 10 bases between. CDR1 and CDR2 (germline): SGHVS, FNYEAQ. The CDR3 length is 14 residues. In DNA form, the CDR3 reads TGTGCCAGCAGCTCTATACTCGGCTACAATGAGCAGTTCTTC. Amino acids: CASSSILGYNEQFF.

This sequence joins TRBV6-1 and TRBJ2-7; D is possibly TRBD1 or TRBD2 (5 bases each). V was trimmed by 6 bases and J by 2 bases, leaving 8 bases between them. The CDR3 totals 12 residues. Germline V gene sequence: CDR1 MNHNS, CDR2 SASEGT. The CDR3: CASRGETYEQYF. DNA for the CDR3: TGTGCCAGCAGGGGGGAGACCTACGAGCAGTACTTC.